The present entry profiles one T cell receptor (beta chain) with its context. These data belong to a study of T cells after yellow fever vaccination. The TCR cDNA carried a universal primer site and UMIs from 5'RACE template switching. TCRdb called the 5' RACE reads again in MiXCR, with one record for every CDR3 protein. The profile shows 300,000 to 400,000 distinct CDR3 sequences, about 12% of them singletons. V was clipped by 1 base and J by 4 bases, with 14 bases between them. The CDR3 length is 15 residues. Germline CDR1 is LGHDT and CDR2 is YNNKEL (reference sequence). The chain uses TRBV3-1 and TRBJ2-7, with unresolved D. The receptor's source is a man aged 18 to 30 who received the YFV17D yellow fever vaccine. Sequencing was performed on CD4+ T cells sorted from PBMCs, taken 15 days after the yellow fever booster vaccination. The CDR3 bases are TGTGCCAGCAGCCAAGGGCCAGGATCCTATTACGAGCAGTACGTC. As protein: CASSQGPGSYYEQYV.